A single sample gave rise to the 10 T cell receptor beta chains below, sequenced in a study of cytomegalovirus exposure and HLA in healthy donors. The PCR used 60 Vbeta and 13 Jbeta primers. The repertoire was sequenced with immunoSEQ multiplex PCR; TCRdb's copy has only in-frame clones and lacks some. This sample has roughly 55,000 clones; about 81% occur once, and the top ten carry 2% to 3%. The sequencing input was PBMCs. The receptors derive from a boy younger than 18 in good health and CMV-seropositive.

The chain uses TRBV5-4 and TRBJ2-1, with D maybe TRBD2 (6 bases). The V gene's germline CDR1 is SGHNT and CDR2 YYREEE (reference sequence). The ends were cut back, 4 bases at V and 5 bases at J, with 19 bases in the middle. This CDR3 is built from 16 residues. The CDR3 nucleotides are TGTGCCAGCAGCCATTTTCCCGGGACTCCAGACAATGAGCAGTTCTTC. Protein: CASSHFPGTPDNEQFF.

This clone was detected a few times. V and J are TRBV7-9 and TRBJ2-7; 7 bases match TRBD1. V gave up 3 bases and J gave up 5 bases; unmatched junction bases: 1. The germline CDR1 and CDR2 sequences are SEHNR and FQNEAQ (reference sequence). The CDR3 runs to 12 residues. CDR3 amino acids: CASSFQGDEQYF. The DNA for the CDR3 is TGTGCCAGCAGCTTTCAGGGGGACGAGCAGTACTTC.

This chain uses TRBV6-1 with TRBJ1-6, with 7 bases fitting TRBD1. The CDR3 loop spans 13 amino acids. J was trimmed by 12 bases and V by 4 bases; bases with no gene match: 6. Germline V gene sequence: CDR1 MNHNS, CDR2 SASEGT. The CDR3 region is CASSAGTALPLHF. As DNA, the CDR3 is TGTGCCAGCAGTGCGGGGACAGCGCTACCCCTCCACTTT.

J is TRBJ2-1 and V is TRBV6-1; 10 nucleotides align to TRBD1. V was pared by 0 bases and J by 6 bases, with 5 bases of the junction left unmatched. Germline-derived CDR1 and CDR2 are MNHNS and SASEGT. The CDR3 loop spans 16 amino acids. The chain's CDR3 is CASSEALGTGVNEQFF. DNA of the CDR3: TGTGCCAGCAGTGAAGCGCTGGGGACAGGGGTCAATGAGCAGTTCTTC.

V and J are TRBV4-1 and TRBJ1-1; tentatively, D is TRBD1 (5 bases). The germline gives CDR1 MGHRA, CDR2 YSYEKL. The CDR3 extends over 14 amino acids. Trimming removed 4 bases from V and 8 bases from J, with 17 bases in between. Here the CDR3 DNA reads TGCGCCAGCAGCCCAGGGTGGGGGGAAGGGGAAGCTTTCTTT. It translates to CASSPGWGEGEAFF.

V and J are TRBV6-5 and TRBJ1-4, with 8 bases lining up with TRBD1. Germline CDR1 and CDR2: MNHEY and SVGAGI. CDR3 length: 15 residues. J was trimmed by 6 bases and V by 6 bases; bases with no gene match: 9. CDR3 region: CASRPTGAGDEKLFF. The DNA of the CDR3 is TGTGCCAGCAGGCCGACAGGGGCTGGGGATGAAAAACTGTTTTTT.

The CDR3 nucleotides are TGTGCCAGCAGCGTGCGCAACTTCTATGGCTACACCTTC. It translates to CASSVRNFYGYTF. The chain joins TRBV11-2 to TRBJ1-2; D is uncertain. Trimming pared 5 bases from V and 4 bases from J, leaving 11 bases between. The CDR3 loop spans 13 amino acids. Germline V gives CDR1 SGHAT, CDR2 FQNNGV.

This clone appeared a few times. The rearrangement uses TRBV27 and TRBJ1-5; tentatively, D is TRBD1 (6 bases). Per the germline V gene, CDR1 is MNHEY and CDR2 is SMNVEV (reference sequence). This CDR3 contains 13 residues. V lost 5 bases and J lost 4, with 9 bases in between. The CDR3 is CASSVTGNQPQHF. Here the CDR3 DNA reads TGTGCCAGCAGTGTAACAGGGAATCAGCCCCAGCATTTT.

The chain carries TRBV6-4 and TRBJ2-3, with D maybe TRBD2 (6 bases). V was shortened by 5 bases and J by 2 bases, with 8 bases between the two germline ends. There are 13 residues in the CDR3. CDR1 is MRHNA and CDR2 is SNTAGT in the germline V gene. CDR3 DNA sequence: TGTGCCAGCAGTCCTAGCGACACAGATACGCAGTATTTT. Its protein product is CASSPSDTDTQYF.

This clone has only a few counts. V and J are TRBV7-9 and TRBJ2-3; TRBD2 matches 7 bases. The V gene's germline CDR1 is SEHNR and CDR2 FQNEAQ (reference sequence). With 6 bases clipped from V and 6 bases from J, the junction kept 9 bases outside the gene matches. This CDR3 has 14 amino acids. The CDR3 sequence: CASRNGGGKDTQYF. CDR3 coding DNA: TGTGCCAGCAGAAATGGGGGGGGGAAGGATACGCAGTATTTT.